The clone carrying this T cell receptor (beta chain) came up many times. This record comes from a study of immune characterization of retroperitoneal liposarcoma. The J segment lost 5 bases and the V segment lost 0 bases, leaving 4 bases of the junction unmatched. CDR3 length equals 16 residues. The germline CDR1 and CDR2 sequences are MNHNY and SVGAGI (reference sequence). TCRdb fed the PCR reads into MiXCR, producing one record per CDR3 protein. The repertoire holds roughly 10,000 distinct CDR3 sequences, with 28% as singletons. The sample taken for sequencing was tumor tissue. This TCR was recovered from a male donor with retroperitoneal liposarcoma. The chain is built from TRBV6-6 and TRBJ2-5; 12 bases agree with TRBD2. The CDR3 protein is CASSYSRTSGRETQYF. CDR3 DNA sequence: TGTGCCAGCAGTTACTCGCGTACTAGCGGGAGGGAGACCCAGTACTTC.